The 26 T cell receptor beta chains below come from one sample, sequenced in a study of radiotherapy plus CTLA-4 blockade in lung cancer. TCRdb's table, derived via immunoSEQ multiplex PCR, lists solely in-frame clones and lacks some. The sample records some 15,000 clones, 72% being singletons. The sample in question was peripheral blood, obtained from a patient treated with radiotherapy plus ipilimumab. The origin of the receptors is a human donor with non-small cell lung cancer whose response to radiotherapy plus ipilimumab could not be evaluated.

The V and J genes are TRBV27 and TRBJ2-5; 7 bases are shared with TRBD2. The CDR3 spans 15 residues. V lost 3 bases, J lost 5 bases, and 9 bases stayed unmatched. Per germline, CDR1 MNHEY and CDR2 SMNVEV (reference sequence). DNA for the CDR3: TGTGCCAGCAGTTTGAGGGAGGGGAGAAGTGAGACCCAGTACTTC. It specifies CASSLREGRSETQYF.

This clone was detected a few times. The gene calls are TRBV6-5 and TRBJ2-2; the D gene is possibly TRBD2 (5 bases). This CDR3 is built from 16 residues. V was clipped by 4 bases and J by 7 bases, with 19 bases between them. Germline CDR1 MNHEY, CDR2 SVGAGI. The CDR3 protein is CASSSARDRGIGELFF. The DNA of the CDR3 is TGTGCCAGCAGTTCCGCTCGAGACCGGGGAATCGGGGAGCTGTTTTTT.

By share of the sample, this clone is medium-sized. V gene TRBV6-6 combines with J gene TRBJ1-2, with D perhaps TRBD1 (5 bases). The germline V gene has CDR1 MNHNY and CDR2 SVGAGI (reference sequence). The CDR3 is made up of 13 amino acids. With 7 bases removed from V and 1 base from J, the gap between germline ends came to 10 bases. CDR3 sequence: CASTGTLNYGYTF. DNA of the CDR3: TGTGCCAGCACAGGGACTCTTAACTATGGCTACACCTTC.

The chain joins TRBV5-6 to TRBJ1-4, with D unresolved. From germline, CDR1 is SGHDT and CDR2 YYEEEE. This CDR3 contains 15 residues. V was trimmed by 4 bases and J by 0 bases, leaving 10 bases between them. In nucleotides, the CDR3 is TGTGCCAGCAGCGAATACGGTGCAACTAATGAAAAACTGTTTTTT. It is translated as CASSEYGATNEKLFF.

This chain joins TRBV7-9 and TRBJ2-2; 9 nucleotides match TRBD1. V dropped 5 bases and J dropped 5; count of bases not matched to a gene: 6. CDR1 and CDR2 from the germline V gene are SEHNR and FQNEAQ (reference sequence). The CDR3 totals 15 residues. CDR3 DNA sequence: TGTGCCAGCAGCCCGTGGACAGGGGTGACCGGGGAGCTGTTTTTT. Translated, it gives CASSPWTGVTGELFF.

The chain uses TRBV7-3 and TRBJ2-1, with 13 bases that match TRBD2. CDR1 is SGHTA and CDR2 is FQGTGA in the germline V gene. There are 15 residues in the CDR3. Germline trimming cut 5 bases from V and 7 bases from J; bases unmatched to any gene: 5. The CDR3 here is CASSILAGGQNEQFF. The CDR3 DNA follows: TGTGCCAGCAGCATACTAGCGGGGGGGCAGAATGAGCAGTTCTTC.

The chain is built from TRBV7-2 and TRBJ1-6, with D possibly being TRBD1 (5 bases). CDR1 SGHTA and CDR2 FQGNSA come from the germline V gene. The length of the CDR3 is 16 residues. V was shortened by 8 bases and J by 5 bases, with 19 bases between the two germline ends. CDR3 DNA sequence: TGTGCCAGCGGCCCGCCTACGGGACTGAATAATTCACCCCTCCACTTT. It encodes CASGPPTGLNNSPLHF.

The genes are TRBV10-3 and TRBJ2-5; D is ambiguous. Germline-derived CDR1 and CDR2 are ENHRY and SYGVKD. The ends were cut back, 0 bases at V and 4 bases at J, with 6 bases in the middle. The CDR3 extends over 13 amino acids. The CDR3 sequence is CAISESLSETQYF. The DNA for the CDR3 is TGTGCCATCAGTGAGTCGTTATCAGAGACCCAGTACTTC.

The chain links TRBV11-3 to TRBJ1-1; possible D gene TRBD1, 6 bases. Germline lookup yields CDR1 SGHNT and CDR2 YENEEA. V was cut by 2 bases and J by 3 bases, with 10 bases left in between. This CDR3 spans 14 amino acids. CDR3 DNA: TGTGCCAGCAGCTTAAGGGGGGGTGACACTGAAGCTTTCTTT. This gives the protein CASSLRGGDTEAFF.

V gene TRBV5-5 combines with J gene TRBJ2-7, with 9 nucleotides matching TRBD1. Germline V gene lookup returns CDR1 SGHKS and CDR2 YYEKEE (reference sequence). V shed 4 bases, J shed 1 base, and the junction held 9 bases outside the gene matches. The CDR3 covers 16 residues. CDR3 in amino acids: CASSHSGQGISYEQYV. CDR3 nucleotides: TGTGCCAGCAGCCACTCTGGACAGGGGATTTCCTACGAGCAGTACGTC.

This clone was picked up a small number of times. The chain employs TRBV5-1 and TRBJ1-1; TRBD1 is a possible D gene (5 bases). The CDR3 loop spans 13 amino acids. V was clipped by 4 bases and J by 8 bases, with 15 bases between them. Looked up from germline, CDR1 is SGHRS and CDR2 is YFSETQ. The CDR3 DNA reads as TGCGCCAGCAGCCAGGACGGGACTCGGGAAGCTTTCTTT. Translation gives CASSQDGTREAFF.

This chain connects TRBV5-1 to TRBJ2-1; 9 positions match TRBD2. The trim removed 0 bases at V and 2 bases at J, leaving 3 bases unmatched. The CDR3 has 16 amino acids. The germline V gene encodes CDR1 SGHRS and CDR2 YFSETQ. CDR3 in DNA: TGCGCCAGCAGCTTGGCCGCTAGCGGGGCCTACAATGAGCAGTTCTTC. Translation: CASSLAASGAYNEQFF.

The CDR3 is CASVGQGWNTIYF. The DNA for the CDR3 is TGTGCCAGCGTAGGACAGGGGTGGAACACCATATATTTT. The chain joins TRBV19 to TRBJ1-3; 9 bases fit TRBD1. CDR3 length: 13 amino acids. Germline V lookup: CDR1 LNHDA, CDR2 SQIVND (reference sequence). Trimming removed 9 bases from V and 7 bases from J; junction bases left unmatched: 7.

The genes are TRBV6-1 and TRBJ2-1; 10 nucleotides line up with TRBD1. In germline, CDR1 is MNHNS, CDR2 SASEGT. The CDR3 is made up of 14 amino acids. The V segment lost 5 bases and the J segment 4 bases; nucleotides outside the gene matches: 2. The CDR3, as DNA: TGTGCCAGCAGTCCGGGACAGGGGTACAATGAGCAGTTCTTC. Residues: CASSPGQGYNEQFF.

V and J are TRBV5-1 and TRBJ1-2; 8 bases match TRBD1. The V segment lost 4 bases and the J segment 1 base; nucleotides outside the gene matches: 9. The germline V gene has CDR1 SGHRS and CDR2 YFSETQ. The CDR3 runs 16 residues. Here the CDR3 reads CASSPTTGANNYGYTF. CDR3 nucleotides: TGCGCCAGCAGCCCTACGACAGGGGCCAATAACTATGGCTACACCTTC. The full variable domain, in which reference TRBV5-1 and TRBJ1-2 provide the parts outside the CDR3, is KAGVTQTPRYLIKTRGQQVTLSCSPISGHRSVSWYQQTPGQGLQFLFEYFSETQRNKGNFPGRFSGRQFSNSRSEMNVSTLELGDSALYLCASSPTTGANNYGYTFGSGTRLTVV.

The rearrangement links TRBV27 to TRBJ2-2; TRBD2 is a possible D gene (5 bases). The V end lost 0 bases, the J end lost 3 bases, and 11 bases lay between the germline ends. The germline V gene encodes CDR1 MNHEY and CDR2 SMNVEV (reference sequence). The CDR3 covers 16 residues. CDR3 coding DNA: TGTGCCAGCAGTTTATCTCGCGGACTCGACACCGGGGAGCTGTTTTTT. Protein sequence: CASSLSRGLDTGELFF.

The V call is TRBV9, the J call TRBJ2-3, with D uncertain. Trimming stripped 0 bases from V and 5 bases from J, with 10 bases between. The CDR3 is made up of 14 amino acids. In germline, CDR1 is SGDLS, CDR2 YYNGEE. Here the CDR3 DNA reads TGTGCCAGCAGCGTAGGAGCGATCGGAGATACGCAGTATTTT. It is translated as CASSVGAIGDTQYF.

The chain uses TRBV6-1 and TRBJ1-2; perhaps TRBD1 as D (6 bases). Germline CDR1 and CDR2: MNHNS and SASEGT. Deletions cut 1 base from V and 6 bases from J, with 12 bases between. This CDR3 region has 14 residues. The CDR3, as DNA: TGTGCCAGCAGTGAAGTGGGCAGGGGCAATGGCTACACCTTC. It translates to CASSEVGRGNGYTF.

This chain links TRBV6-4 with TRBJ1-2, with D tentatively TRBD1 (6 bases). CDR1 MRHNA and CDR2 SNTAGT come from the germline V gene. This CDR3 spans 15 amino acids. Trimming stripped 5 bases from V and 6 bases from J, with 19 bases between. CDR3 DNA: TGTGCCAGCAGTACAACAGGGTTGGGCGGAAATGGCTACACCTTC. Protein product: CASSTTGLGGNGYTF.

The V call is TRBV27, the J call TRBJ2-3, with 11 bases lining up with TRBD1. Germline CDR1 and CDR2: MNHEY and SMNVEV (reference sequence). This CDR3 has 14 residues. Trimming at V came to 6 bases and at J to 7 bases, leaving 6 bases not matched to a gene. The CDR3 nucleotides are TGTGCCAGCAGGCCGGGACAGGGGGGATATACGCAGTATTTT. It specifies CASRPGQGGYTQYF.

This chain connects TRBV19 to TRBJ1-2; D gene unclear. V lost 3 bases, J lost 3 bases, and 5 bases lay in between. The CDR3 length is 12 residues. Germline V gene sequence: CDR1 LNHDA, CDR2 SQIVND (reference sequence). This CDR3 reads CASSIFDYGYTF. CDR3 in DNA: TGTGCCAGTAGTATTTTCGACTATGGCTACACCTTC.

This chain connects TRBV5-1 to TRBJ2-1, with 8 bases lining up with TRBD2. This CDR3 spans 16 amino acids. Germline V gene data show CDR1 as SGHRS and CDR2 as YFSETQ. Trimming removed 0 bases from V and 7 bases from J; junction bases left unmatched: 9. The CDR3 reads CASSLGVAGGTNEQFF. CDR3 nucleotide sequence: TGCGCCAGCAGCTTGGGCGTCGCGGGGGGCACTAATGAGCAGTTCTTC.

The rearrangement uses TRBV30 and TRBJ2-7, with D possibly matching TRBD2 (6 bases). Germline CDR1 is GTSNPN and CDR2 is SVGIG (reference sequence). V shed 3 bases and J shed 1 base, with 16 bases lying between them. The CDR3 totals 15 residues. Written as DNA, the CDR3 is TGTGCCTGGAGGGGGAGAGTGCGGGATTCCTACGAGCAGTACTTC. Its translation: CAWRGRVRDSYEQYF. Supplemented by reference TRBV30 and TRBJ2-7, the full variable domain reads SQTIHQWPATLVQPVGSPLSLECTVEGTSNPNLYWYRQAAGRGLQLLFYSVGIGQISSEVPQNLSASRPQDRQFILSSKKLLLSDSGFYLCAWRGRVRDSYEQYFGPGTRLTVT.

This chain links TRBV30 with TRBJ2-4; 7 nucleotides line up with TRBD2. CDR1 and CDR2 (germline): GTSNPN, SVGIG (reference sequence). CDR3 length: 12 amino acids. J gave up 7 bases and V 5 bases, and 5 bases lay outside the gene matches. The CDR3 DNA is TGTGCCTGGTCTAGGGGAGGGAACATTCAGTACTTC. Translated: CAWSRGGNIQYF. The full variable domain, completed using reference TRBV30 and TRBJ2-4, is SQTIHQWPATLVQPVGSPLSLECTVEGTSNPNLYWYRQAAGRGLQLLFYSVGIGQISSEVPQNLSASRPQDRQFILSSKKLLLSDSGFYLCAWSRGGNIQYFGAGTRLSVL.

The rearrangement joins TRBV29-1 to TRBJ1-2; no definite D call. Trimming removed 7 bases from V and 0 bases from J, with 9 bases in between. Germline CDR1 and CDR2: SQVTM and ANQGSEA. The CDR3 sequence is 12 residues long. As DNA, the CDR3 is TGCAGCGCCTCCGACACTAACTATGGCTACACCTTC. Protein product: CSASDTNYGYTF.

The J gene is TRBJ1-2, the V gene TRBV7-2; maybe TRBD1 (5 bases). With 2 bases removed from V and 4 bases from J, the gap between germline ends came to 14 bases. The CDR3 runs 15 residues. Germline CDR1 SGHTA, CDR2 FQGNSA. The CDR3 reads CASSLSFGGIYGYTF. In nucleotides, the CDR3 is TGTGCCAGCAGCTTATCCTTCGGGGGGATCTATGGCTACACCTTC.